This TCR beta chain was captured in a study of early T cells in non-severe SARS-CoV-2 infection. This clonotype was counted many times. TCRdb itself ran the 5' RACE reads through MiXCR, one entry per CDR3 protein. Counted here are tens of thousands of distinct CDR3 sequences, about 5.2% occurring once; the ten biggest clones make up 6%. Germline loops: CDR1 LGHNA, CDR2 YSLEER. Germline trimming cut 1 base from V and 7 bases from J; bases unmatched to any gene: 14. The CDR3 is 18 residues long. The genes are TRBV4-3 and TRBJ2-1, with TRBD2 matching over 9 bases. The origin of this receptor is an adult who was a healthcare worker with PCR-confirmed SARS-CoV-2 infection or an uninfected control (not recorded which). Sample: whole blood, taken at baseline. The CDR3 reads CASSQASPRGGGGNEQFF. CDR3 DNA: TGCGCCAGCAGCCAAGCCTCCCCACGCGGGGGGGGCGGAAATGAGCAGTTCTTC.